The 31 T cell receptor beta chains listed next were all sequenced from one sample in a study of breast tumors, draining lymph nodes, adjacent tissues. Axillary draining lymph nodes of breast cancer patients supplied the node samples. TCRdb independently ran MiXCR on the multiplex PCR reads; one entry per CDR3 protein. The sample holds 200,000 to 300,000 distinct CDR3 sequences; 30% are singletons and the top ten take around 1%. The sample comprised axillary lymph node tissue. All receptors derive from a female donor with breast cancer. Some clones in this sample may be carry-over from other donors' samples.

The chain uses TRBV19 and TRBJ2-5; 10 bases line up with TRBD1. In germline, CDR1 is LNHDA, CDR2 SQIVND (reference sequence). V lost 5 bases to trimming and J lost 5 bases; unmatched junction nucleotides: 8. CDR3 length: 15 amino acids. DNA of the CDR3: TGTGCCAGTAGTGCGCCGGACAGGGGGACTGAGACCCAGTACTTC. As protein: CASSAPDRGTETQYF.

As for this clonotype: Since a much larger clone is just one base distant, this may be a read error. This rearrangement joins TRBV5-1 to TRBJ2-1, with D unclear. The CDR3 loop spans 14 amino acids. The germline V gene encodes CDR1 SGHRS and CDR2 YFSETQ. CDR3 DNA: TGCGCCAGCAGCTTGGGACTCATAAACAATGAGCAGCTCTTC. The encoded protein is CASSLGLINNEQLF.

The sample holds many counts of this clonotype. J is TRBJ2-7 and V is TRBV5-6, with D possibly TRBD2 on 8 matching bases. This CDR3 region has 15 residues. Trimming shortened V by 6 bases and J by 4 bases, and 20 bases separated the two germline ends. Germline V gene sequence: CDR1 SGHDT, CDR2 YYEEEE. CDR3 sequence reads: CASIRTGGGGYEQYF. DNA for the CDR3: TGTGCCAGCATCCGAACGGGAGGGGGCGGGTACGAGCAGTACTTC.

This clonotype occurred many times. V and J are TRBV5-1 and TRBJ2-7; 8 bases match TRBD1. Germline assignment: CDR1 SGHRS and CDR2 YFSETQ. The CDR3 is made up of 15 amino acids. V shed 4 bases and J 1 base; nucleotides not matched to a gene: 7. The CDR3 protein is CASSVTTGASYEQYF. CDR3 nucleotides: TGCGCCAGCAGCGTTACGACAGGGGCTTCCTACGAGCAGTACTTC. The complete variable domain, with remaining parts taken from reference TRBV5-1 and TRBJ2-7, reads KAGVTQTPRYLIKTRGQQVTLSCSPISGHRSVSWYQQTPGQGLQFLFEYFSETQRNKGNFPGRFSGRQFSNSRSEMNVSTLELGDSALYLCASSVTTGASYEQYFGPGTRLTVT.

This clonotype was recorded a few times. This chain links TRBV5-5 with TRBJ2-4, with no clear D. Germline CDR1 SGHKS, CDR2 YYEKEE (reference sequence). The CDR3 runs 14 residues. The V gene lost 4 bases and the J gene lost 8 bases, with 16 bases spanning the gap. CDR3 loop: CASSPPLGDDIQYF. The CDR3 DNA is TGTGCCAGCAGCCCCCCTCTTGGGGATGACATTCAGTACTTC.

This clonotype was recorded a few times. The chain is built from TRBV11-3 and TRBJ2-7, with 9 positions matching TRBD2. Germline-derived CDR1 and CDR2 are SGHNT and YENEEA. CDR3 length equals 15 residues. After removal of 5 bases from V and 0 bases from J, the junction contained 5 bases not matched to a gene. Here the CDR3 reads CASSPGTSSSYEQYF. DNA of the CDR3: TGTGCCAGCAGCCCCGGGACTAGCTCCTCCTACGAGCAGTACTTC.

A few counts support this clonotype. The chain recombines TRBV6-7 with TRBJ2-7; 8 positions match TRBD1. TRBV6-7 falls under the ORF class, with uncertain function. The CDR3 is 17 amino acids. The V segment lost 0 bases and the J segment 2 bases; nucleotides outside the gene matches: 9. CDR3 in DNA: TGTGCCAGCAGTTACTCCCTGACAGGGGAGGTACCCTACGAGCAGTACTTC. This codes for CASSYSLTGEVPYEQYF.

This clonotype was seen once. Because the CDR3 is missing its conserved closing phenylalanine or tryptophan, this is likely a read error. The CDR3 bases are TGTGCCACTAGTGATCTTAGAATGGGCTACACCTCC. Residues: CATSDLRMGYTS. The chain links TRBV24-1 to TRBJ1-2; D unclear. This CDR3 comprises 12 residues. CDR1 is KGHDR and CDR2 is SFDVKD in the germline V gene.

The chain carries TRBV7-2 and TRBJ1-6; no reliable D call. CDR3 length equals 14 residues. Looked up from germline, CDR1 is SGHTA and CDR2 is FQGNSA. Trimming removed 7 bases from V and 6 bases from J, with 13 bases in between. CDR3 amino acids: CASKWEVGNSPLHF. CDR3 bases: TGTGCCAGCAAGTGGGAGGTTGGTAATTCACCCCTCCACTTT.

Details on this clonotype: The germline gene is not matched at one end of the junction; a read error may be the cause. The chain couples TRBV2 to TRBJ1-2; no clear D gene. The V gene's germline CDR1 is SNHLY and CDR2 FYNNEI. This CDR3 spans 15 amino acids. The CDR3 coding sequence is TGCGCCAGCAGCCCGCCAGTCTCCGGATATATGGGCTACACCTTC. Its protein product is CASSPPVSGYMGYTF.

This clonotype appeared many times. V is TRBV7-9 and J is TRBJ2-7; D is uncertain. V was shortened by 2 bases and J by 2 bases, with 4 bases between the two germline ends. CDR1 is SEHNR and CDR2 is FQNEAQ in the germline V gene (reference sequence). The CDR3 is made up of 12 amino acids. CDR3 residues: CASSLLTYEQYF. CDR3 nucleotides: TGTGCCAGCAGCTTACTGACCTACGAGCAGTACTTC.

Note on this clonotype: This could be a read error, since a much larger clone is one nucleotide away. The CDR3 coding sequence is TGTGCCAGCAGCCAAGGGACTAGCGCCTACAATGAGCAGTTCTTC. Protein sequence: CASSQGTSAYNEQFF. The chain uses TRBV3-1 and TRBJ2-1, with TRBD2 matching 9 bases. The length of the CDR3 is 15 residues. V shed 1 base, J shed 2 bases, and the junction held 0 bases outside the gene matches. Germline lookup yields CDR1 LGHDT and CDR2 YNNKEL (reference sequence).

This clonotype has a count of ten or more. V is TRBV5-1 and J is TRBJ1-4, with TRBD1 identical over 8 bases. This CDR3 has 14 amino acids. V was pared by 3 bases and J by 8 bases, with 6 bases of the junction left unmatched. Germline CDR1 and CDR2: SGHRS and YFSETQ. The CDR3 DNA reads as TGCGCCAGCAGCTACGACAGGGGAGGAGAAAAACTGTTTTTT. Protein: CASSYDRGGEKLFF.

The table lists this clonotype with a few counts. The chain joins TRBV28 to TRBJ1-5; TRBD1 might be the D (5 bases). The CDR3 loop spans 14 amino acids. V lost 4 bases and J 7 bases, leaving 14 bases between the germline ends. CDR1 and CDR2 from the germline V gene are MDHEN and SYDVKM. CDR3 residues: CASSSLVRGQPQHF. CDR3 in DNA: TGTGCCAGCAGTTCTCTGGTTAGGGGCCAGCCCCAGCATTTT.

The chain uses TRBV11-2 and TRBJ1-2; 9 bases agree with TRBD1. V lost 2 bases, J lost 8 bases, and 9 bases stayed unmatched. This CDR3 has 15 amino acids. The germline V gene encodes CDR1 SGHAT and CDR2 FQNNGV. This chain's CDR3 is CASSLYVDRGEGYTF. The CDR3 coding sequence is TGTGCCAGCAGCTTATATGTCGACAGGGGGGAGGGCTACACCTTC.

The V and J genes are TRBV6-6 and TRBJ2-2, with 8 bases that match TRBD2. Germline CDR1 and CDR2: MNHNY and SVGAGI (reference sequence). V dropped 2 bases and J dropped 0; count of bases not matched to a gene: 2. The CDR3 consists of 16 residues. The CDR3 nucleotides read TGTGCCAGCAGTTACGTTAGCGGGGCGAACACCGGGGAGCTGTTTTTT. Translation: CASSYVSGANTGELFF.

About this clonotype: A much larger clone lies a single base off, so this may be a read error. This chain joins TRBV20-1 and TRBJ2-6; D not resolved. Germline CDR1 reads DFQATT; CDR2 reads SNEGSKA (reference sequence). There are 16 residues in the CDR3. CDR3 in amino acids: CSARAPVGSAANVLTF. CDR3 bases: TGCAGTGCTAGAGCCCCAGTGGGCTCTGCGGCCAACGTCCTGACTTTC.

The sample holds many counts of this clonotype. The V and J genes are TRBV19 and TRBJ1-5; D call uncertain. Germline CDR1 is LNHDA and CDR2 is SQIVND (reference sequence). V was cut by 7 bases and J by 5 bases, with 18 bases left in between. This CDR3 spans 15 amino acids. CDR3 region: CASTTVLEGYQPQHF. CDR3 coding DNA: TGTGCCAGTACCACGGTTTTAGAGGGATATCAGCCCCAGCATTTT.

This clonotype has at least ten counts. The V and J genes are TRBV2 and TRBJ2-7; no firm D call. This CDR3 has 13 amino acids. Germline V gene lookup returns CDR1 SNHLY and CDR2 FYNNEI. Trimming cost V 7 bases and J 0 bases, with 10 bases left between them. CDR3 in amino acids: CASNPRSSYEQYF. In DNA, the CDR3 is TGTGCCAGCAATCCGAGGAGCTCCTACGAGCAGTACTTC.

This clonotype was seen many times. V usage is TRBV4-1 and J usage is TRBJ2-7, with 12 positions matching TRBD2. The V gene end was trimmed by 1 base and the J gene end by 2 bases; junction bases not matched to a gene: 3. Germline-derived CDR1 and CDR2 are MGHRA and YSYEKL. The CDR3 length is 16 residues. The CDR3 DNA follows: TGCGCCAGCAGCCAAGGGGGACTAGCGGGCCCCTACGAGCAGTACTTC. Residues: CASSQGGLAGPYEQYF.

The gene calls are TRBV10-3 and TRBJ2-5, with a weak D call TRBD2 (7 bases). CDR1 and CDR2 from the germline V gene are ENHRY and SYGVKD. V dropped 5 bases and J dropped 0 bases, with 22 bases sitting between them. This CDR3 region has 18 residues. The CDR3 DNA reads as TGTGCCATCAGTCCCGGATGGAAAGGGAGGGGGTACCAAGAGACCCAGTACTTC. Translating it yields CAISPGWKGRGYQETQYF.

The sample holds many counts of this clonotype. This rearrangement joins TRBV30 to TRBJ1-4; TRBD1 agrees at 7 bases. The CDR3 is 13 residues long. Germline V gene lookup returns CDR1 GTSNPN and CDR2 SVGIG (reference sequence). The trim removed 0 bases at V and 5 bases at J, leaving 0 bases unmatched. CDR3 sequence: CAWSVQGNEKLFF. CDR3 in DNA: TGTGCCTGGAGTGTACAGGGGAATGAAAAACTGTTTTTT. Full variable domain (outside the CDR3, taken from reference TRBV30 and TRBJ1-4): SQTIHQWPATLVQPVGSPLSLECTVEGTSNPNLYWYRQAAGRGLQLLFYSVGIGQISSEVPQNLSASRPQDRQFILSSKKLLLSDSGFYLCAWSVQGNEKLFFGSGTQLSVL.

Regarding this clonotype: One end of the junction is discordant with germline, which a read error may explain. This sequence joins TRBV5-1 and TRBJ1-4; D might be TRBD1 (6 bases). This CDR3 comprises 14 residues. CDR1 and CDR2 (germline): SGHRS, YFSETQ. In nucleotides, the CDR3 is TGCGCCAGCAGCTTGAAAGGGATTGGGGACAAACTGTTTTTC. Amino acids: CASSLKGIGDKLFF.

In its sample, this clonotype was seen many times. The V gene is TRBV7-9, the J gene TRBJ1-6; TRBD1 matches 8 bases. Germline CDR1 reads SEHNR; CDR2 reads FQNEAQ (reference sequence). This CDR3 has 16 residues. The trim removed 5 bases at V and 7 bases at J, leaving 10 bases unmatched. The CDR3 sequence is CASSIRTGLLNSPLHF. Here the CDR3 DNA reads TGTGCCAGCAGCATACGGACAGGGCTTTTAAATTCACCCCTCCACTTT.

CDR3 protein: CASSYKGGPYEQYF. DNA for the CDR3: TGTGCCAGCAGTTACAAGGGGGGTCCCTACGAGCAGTACTTC. The chain employs TRBV6-2 or TRBV6-3 and TRBJ2-7, with D perhaps TRBD1 or TRBD2 (6 bases each). The CDR3 is made up of 14 amino acids. Germline V gene sequence: CDR1 MNHEY, CDR2 SVGEGT. V was cut by 2 bases and J by 2 bases, with 10 bases left in between.

This clonotype was detected ten times or more. The rearrangement joins TRBV6-4 to TRBJ2-7, with TRBD1 matching over 8 bases. CDR3 size: 15 residues. V was pared by 4 bases and J by 3 bases, with 8 bases of the junction left unmatched. Germline CDR1 MRHNA, CDR2 SNTAGT. Here the CDR3 DNA reads TGTGCCAGCAGTGCCCCGACAGGGGATAACTACGAGCAGTACTTC. This gives the protein CASSAPTGDNYEQYF.

The chain carries TRBV6-5 and TRBJ2-7; TRBD1 or TRBD2 may be the D gene (6 bases each). The CDR3 loop spans 15 amino acids. CDR1 MNHEY and CDR2 SVGAGI come from the germline V gene. The V and J ends lost 6 bases and 2 bases respectively, with 17 bases between them. The CDR3 bases are TGTGCCAGCAGACGTGCGGGACAAATCCCCTACGAGCAGTACTTC. It yields the protein CASRRAGQIPYEQYF.

This clonotype came up many times. CDR3 protein: CASSSGRYNSPLHF. CDR3 DNA sequence: TGTGCCAGCAGTTCTGGACGGTATAATTCACCCCTCCACTTT. The gene calls are TRBV12-3 or TRBV12-4 and TRBJ1-6; D gene ambiguous. Trimming pared 4 bases from V and 4 bases from J, leaving 8 bases between. The CDR3 is 14 amino acids.

A note on this clonotype: Sequence at one end of the junction differs from germline and may be a read error. The rearrangement links TRBV12-3 or TRBV12-4 to TRBJ1-4; 8 positions agree with TRBD1. The CDR3 consists of 16 residues. CDR3 coding DNA: TGCGCCAGCAGTCTACACGACAGGGGTGGTGGGGGAAAACTGTTTTTT. This encodes CASSLHDRGGGGKLFF.

This clonotype was counted many times. The V and J genes are TRBV7-3 and TRBJ2-3, with D possibly being TRBD2 (5 bases). V shed 2 bases and J shed 5 bases, with 20 bases lying between them. CDR3 length equals 17 residues. CDR1 and CDR2 (germline): SGHTA, FQGTGA. CDR3 region: CASSLGGSAAKKDTQYF. The CDR3 region has the DNA TGTGCCAGCAGCTTAGGCGGGTCAGCGGCGAAGAAAGATACGCAGTATTTT.

The chain employs TRBV6-6 and TRBJ2-2; TRBD2 aligns across 9 bases. V was clipped by 5 bases and J by 1 base; unmatched bases: 17. CDR3 length equals 20 residues. Germline V gives CDR1 MNHNY, CDR2 SVGAGI (reference sequence). The CDR3 is CASSRLRLRRTSENTGELFF. The CDR3 coding sequence is TGTGCCAGCAGTAGACTCAGACTTAGAAGGACTAGCGAGAACACCGGGGAGCTGTTTTTT.